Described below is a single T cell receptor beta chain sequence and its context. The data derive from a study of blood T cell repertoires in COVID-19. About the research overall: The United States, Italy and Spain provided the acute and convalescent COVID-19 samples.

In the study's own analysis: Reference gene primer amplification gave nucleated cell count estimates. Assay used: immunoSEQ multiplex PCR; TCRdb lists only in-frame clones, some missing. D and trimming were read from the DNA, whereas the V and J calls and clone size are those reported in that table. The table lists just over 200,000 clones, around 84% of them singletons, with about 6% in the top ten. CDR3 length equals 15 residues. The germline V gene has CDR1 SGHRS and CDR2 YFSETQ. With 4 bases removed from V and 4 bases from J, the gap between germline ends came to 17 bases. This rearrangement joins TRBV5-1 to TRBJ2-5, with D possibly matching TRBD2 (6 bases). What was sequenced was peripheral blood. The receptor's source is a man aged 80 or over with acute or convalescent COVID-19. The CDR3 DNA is TGCGCCAGCAGCGGGTCGGGAGCAGCATCAGAGACCCAGTACTTC. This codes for CASSGSGAASETQYF.